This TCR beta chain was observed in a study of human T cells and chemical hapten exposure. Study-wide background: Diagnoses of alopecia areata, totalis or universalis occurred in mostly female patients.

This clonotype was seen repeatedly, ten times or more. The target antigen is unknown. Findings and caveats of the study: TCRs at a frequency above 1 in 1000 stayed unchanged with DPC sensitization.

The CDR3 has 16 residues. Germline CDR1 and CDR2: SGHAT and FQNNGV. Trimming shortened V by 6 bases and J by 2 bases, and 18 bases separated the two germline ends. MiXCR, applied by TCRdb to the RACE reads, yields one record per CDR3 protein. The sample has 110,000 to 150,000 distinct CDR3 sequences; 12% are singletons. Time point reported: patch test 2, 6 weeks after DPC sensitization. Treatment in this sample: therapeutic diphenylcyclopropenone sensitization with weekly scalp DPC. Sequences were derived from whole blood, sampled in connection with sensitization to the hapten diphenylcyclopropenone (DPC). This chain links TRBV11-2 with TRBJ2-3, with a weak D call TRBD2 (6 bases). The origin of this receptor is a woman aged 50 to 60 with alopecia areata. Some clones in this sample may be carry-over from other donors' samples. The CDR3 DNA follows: TGTGCCAGCAGTCCTCGCGAGGCGGGACTCACAGATACGCAGTATTTT. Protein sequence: CASSPREAGLTDTQYF.